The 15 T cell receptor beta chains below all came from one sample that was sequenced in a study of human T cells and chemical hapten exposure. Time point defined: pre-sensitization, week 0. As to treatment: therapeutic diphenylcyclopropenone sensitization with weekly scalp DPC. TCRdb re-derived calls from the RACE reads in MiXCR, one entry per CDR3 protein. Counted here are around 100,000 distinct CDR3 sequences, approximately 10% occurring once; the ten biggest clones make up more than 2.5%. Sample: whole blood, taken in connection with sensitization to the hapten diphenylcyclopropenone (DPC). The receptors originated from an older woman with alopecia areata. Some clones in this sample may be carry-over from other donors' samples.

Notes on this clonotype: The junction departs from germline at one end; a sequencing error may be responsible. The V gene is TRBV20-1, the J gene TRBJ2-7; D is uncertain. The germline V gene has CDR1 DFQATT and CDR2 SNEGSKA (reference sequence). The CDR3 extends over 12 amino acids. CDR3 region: CSAGDGSYEQYF. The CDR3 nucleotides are TGCAGTGCTGGAGACGGCTCCTACGAGCAGTACTTC.

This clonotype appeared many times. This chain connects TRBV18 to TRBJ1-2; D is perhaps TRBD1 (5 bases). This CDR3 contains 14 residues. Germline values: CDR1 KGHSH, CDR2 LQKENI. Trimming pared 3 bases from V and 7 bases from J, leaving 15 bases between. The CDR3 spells CASSPEQVPGGYTF. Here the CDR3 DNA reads TGTGCCAGCTCACCCGAACAGGTTCCCGGTGGCTACACCTTC.

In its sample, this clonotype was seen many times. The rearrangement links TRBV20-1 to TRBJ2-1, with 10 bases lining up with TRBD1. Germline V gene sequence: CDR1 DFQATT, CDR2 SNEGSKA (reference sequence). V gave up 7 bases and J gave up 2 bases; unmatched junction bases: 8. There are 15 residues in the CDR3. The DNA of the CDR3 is TGCAGTGTTCGAGACAGGGGGCGTCCCTACAATGAGCAGTTCTTC. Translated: CSVRDRGRPYNEQFF.

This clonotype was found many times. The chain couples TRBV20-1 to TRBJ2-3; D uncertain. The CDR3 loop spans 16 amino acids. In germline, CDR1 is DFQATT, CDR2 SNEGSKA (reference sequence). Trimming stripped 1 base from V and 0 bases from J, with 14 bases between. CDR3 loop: CSARAPDGDSTDTQYF. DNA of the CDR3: TGCAGTGCTAGAGCCCCTGACGGCGATAGCACAGATACGCAGTATTTT.

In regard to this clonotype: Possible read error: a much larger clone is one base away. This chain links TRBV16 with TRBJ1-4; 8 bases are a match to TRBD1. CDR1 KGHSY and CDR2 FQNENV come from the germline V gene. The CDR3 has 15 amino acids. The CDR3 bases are TGTGCCAGCAGCCAAGTGACAGGGGCAAATGAAAAACTGTCTTTT. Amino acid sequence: CASSQVTGANEKLSF.

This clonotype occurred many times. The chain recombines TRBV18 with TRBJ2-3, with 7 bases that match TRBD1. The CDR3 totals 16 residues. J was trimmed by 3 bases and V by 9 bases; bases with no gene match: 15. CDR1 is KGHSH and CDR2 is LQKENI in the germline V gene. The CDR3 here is CASAKSRDRITDTQYF. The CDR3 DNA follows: TGTGCCAGTGCGAAAAGCCGGGACAGAATAACAGATACGCAGTATTTT. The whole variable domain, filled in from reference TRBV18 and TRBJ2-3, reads NAGVMQNPRHLVRRRGQEARLRCSPMKGHSHVYWYRQLPEEGLKFMVYLQKENIIDESGMPKERFSAEFPKEGPSILRIQQVVRGDSAAYFCASAKSRDRITDTQYFGPGTRLTVL.

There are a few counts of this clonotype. This CDR3 reads CASSLWTGPAGEQYF. CDR3 coding DNA: TGTGCCAGCAGCCTTTGGACAGGTCCCGCGGGGGAGCAGTACTTC. The chain employs TRBV14 and TRBJ2-7; a weak D match, TRBD1 (7 bases). Trimming shortened V by 4 bases and J by 7 bases, and 20 bases separated the two germline ends. From germline, CDR1 is SGHDN and CDR2 FVKESK. The CDR3 has 15 residues.

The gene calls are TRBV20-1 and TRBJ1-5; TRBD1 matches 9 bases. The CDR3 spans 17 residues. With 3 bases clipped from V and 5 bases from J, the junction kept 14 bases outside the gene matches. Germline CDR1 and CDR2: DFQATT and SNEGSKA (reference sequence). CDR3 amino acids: CSASTVRSTGGYQPQHF. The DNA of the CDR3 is TGCAGTGCTAGTACGGTTCGGTCGACAGGGGGGTATCAGCCCCAGCATTTT.

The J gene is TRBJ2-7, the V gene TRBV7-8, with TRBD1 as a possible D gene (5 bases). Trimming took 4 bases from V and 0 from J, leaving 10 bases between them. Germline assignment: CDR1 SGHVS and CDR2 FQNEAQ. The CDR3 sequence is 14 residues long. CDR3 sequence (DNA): TGTGCCAGCAGCTCGACAGAACTCTCCTACGAGCAGTACTTC. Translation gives CASSSTELSYEQYF.

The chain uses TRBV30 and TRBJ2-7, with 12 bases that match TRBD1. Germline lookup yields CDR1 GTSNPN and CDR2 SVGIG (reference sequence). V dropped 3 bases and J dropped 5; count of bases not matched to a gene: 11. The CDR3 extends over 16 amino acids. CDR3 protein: CAWRDKSGQGADEQYF. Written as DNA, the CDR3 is TGTGCCTGGAGAGACAAATCGGGACAGGGGGCCGACGAGCAGTACTTC.

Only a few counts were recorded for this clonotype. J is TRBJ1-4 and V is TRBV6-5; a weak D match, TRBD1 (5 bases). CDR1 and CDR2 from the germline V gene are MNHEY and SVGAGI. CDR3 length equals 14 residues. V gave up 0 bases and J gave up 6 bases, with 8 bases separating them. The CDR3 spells CASSYSLGDEKLFF. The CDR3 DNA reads TGTGCCAGCAGTTACTCGTTGGGGGATGAAAAACTGTTTTTT.

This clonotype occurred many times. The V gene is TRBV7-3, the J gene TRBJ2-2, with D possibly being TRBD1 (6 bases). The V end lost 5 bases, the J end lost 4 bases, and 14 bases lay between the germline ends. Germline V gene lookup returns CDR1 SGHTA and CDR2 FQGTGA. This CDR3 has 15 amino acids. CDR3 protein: CASSPGGGGTGELFF. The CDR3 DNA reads TGTGCCAGCAGCCCTGGGGGCGGTGGCACCGGGGAGCTGTTTTTT.

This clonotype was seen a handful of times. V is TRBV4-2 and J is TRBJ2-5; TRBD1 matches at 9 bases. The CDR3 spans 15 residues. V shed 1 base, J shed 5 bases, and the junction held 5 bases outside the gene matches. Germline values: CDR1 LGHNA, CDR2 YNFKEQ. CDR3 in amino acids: CASSQGQGDSETQYF. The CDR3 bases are TGTGCCAGCAGCCAAGGACAGGGGGATTCGGAGACCCAGTACTTC.

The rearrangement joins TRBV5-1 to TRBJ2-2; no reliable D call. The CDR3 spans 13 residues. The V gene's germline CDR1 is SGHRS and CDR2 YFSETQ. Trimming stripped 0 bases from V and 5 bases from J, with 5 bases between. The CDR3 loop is CASSLGWTGELFF. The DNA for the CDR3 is TGCGCCAGCAGCTTGGGGTGGACCGGGGAGCTGTTTTTT.

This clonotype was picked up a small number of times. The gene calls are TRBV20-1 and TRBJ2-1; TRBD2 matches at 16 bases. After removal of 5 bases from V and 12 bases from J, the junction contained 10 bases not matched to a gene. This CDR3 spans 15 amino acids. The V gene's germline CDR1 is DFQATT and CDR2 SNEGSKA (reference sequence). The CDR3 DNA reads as TGCAGTGCTGTGACCGGGACTAGCGGGGGGGCCGGGCAGTTCTTC. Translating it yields CSAVTGTSGGAGQFF.